This T cell receptor (beta chain) comes out of a study of blood T cell repertoires in COVID-19. Across the study: Samples taken during acute and convalescent COVID-19 were collected in the United States, Italy and Spain.

Assignments of participants to cohorts depended upon their own reported clinical history. Assay used: immunoSEQ multiplex PCR; TCRdb lists only in-frame clones, some missing. The sample carries around 400,000 clones, over 80% recorded once. CDR3 size: 15 residues. The germline V and J ends were trimmed by 5 bases and 5 bases, with 16 bases remaining between them. CDR1 and CDR2 from the germline V gene are SNHLY and FYNNEI. The origin of this receptor is a woman in her forties or fifties who had recovered from COVID-19. The material sequenced was PBMCs or T cells enriched from blood (not recorded which). The V gene is TRBV2, the J gene TRBJ1-5, with D perhaps matching TRBD1 (6 bases). Here the CDR3 DNA reads TGTGCCAGCAGTTACCCGGGACAAAGCTATCAGCCCCAGCATTTT. This codes for CASSYPGQSYQPQHF.